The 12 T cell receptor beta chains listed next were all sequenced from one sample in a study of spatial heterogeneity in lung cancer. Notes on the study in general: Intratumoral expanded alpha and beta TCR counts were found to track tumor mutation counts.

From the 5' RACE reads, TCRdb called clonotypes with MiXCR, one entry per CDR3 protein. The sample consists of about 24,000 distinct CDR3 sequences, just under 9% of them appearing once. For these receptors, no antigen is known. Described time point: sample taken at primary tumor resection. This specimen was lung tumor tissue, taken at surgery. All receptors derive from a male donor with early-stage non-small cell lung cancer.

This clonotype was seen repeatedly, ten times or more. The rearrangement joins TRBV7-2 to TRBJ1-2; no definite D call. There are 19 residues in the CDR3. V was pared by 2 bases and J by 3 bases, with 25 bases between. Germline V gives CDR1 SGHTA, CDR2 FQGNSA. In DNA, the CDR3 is TGTGCCAGCAGCTTAACATTCGGTACCCTAGGGCTTCGAGACTATGGCTACACCTTC. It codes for CASSLTFGTLGLRDYGYTF.

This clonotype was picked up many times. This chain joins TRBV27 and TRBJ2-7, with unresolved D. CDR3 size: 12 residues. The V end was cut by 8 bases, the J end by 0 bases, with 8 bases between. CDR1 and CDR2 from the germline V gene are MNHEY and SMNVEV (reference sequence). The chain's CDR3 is CASRSSSYEQYF. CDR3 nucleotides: TGTGCCAGCCGGTCCAGCTCCTACGAGCAGTACTTC.

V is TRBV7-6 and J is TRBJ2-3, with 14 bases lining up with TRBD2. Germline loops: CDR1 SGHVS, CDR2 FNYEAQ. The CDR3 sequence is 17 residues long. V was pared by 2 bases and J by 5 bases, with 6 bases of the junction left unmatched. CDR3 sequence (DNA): TGTGCCAGCAGCTTATCGGGACTAGCGGGGGCCCAAGATACGCAGTATTTT. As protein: CASSLSGLAGAQDTQYF.

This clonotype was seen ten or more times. Here the CDR3 DNA reads TGTGCCATCAGTGGGCCCCCAGGGGGCCACACACGGGATGAGCAGTTCTTC. This gives the protein CAISGPPGGHTRDEQFF. The chain employs TRBV10-3 and TRBJ2-1, with 8 bases fitting TRBD1. Losses at the gene ends were 4 bases for V and 8 bases for J; bases not matched to a gene: 16. The germline V gene encodes CDR1 ENHRY and CDR2 SYGVKD. This CDR3 has 17 amino acids.

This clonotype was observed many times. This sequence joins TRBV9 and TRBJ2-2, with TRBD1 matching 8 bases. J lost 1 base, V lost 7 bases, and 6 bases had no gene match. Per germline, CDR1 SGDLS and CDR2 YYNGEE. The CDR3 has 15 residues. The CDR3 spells CASGRDRLNTGELFF. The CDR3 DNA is TGTGCCAGCGGTCGGGACAGGCTGAACACCGGGGAGCTGTTTTTT.

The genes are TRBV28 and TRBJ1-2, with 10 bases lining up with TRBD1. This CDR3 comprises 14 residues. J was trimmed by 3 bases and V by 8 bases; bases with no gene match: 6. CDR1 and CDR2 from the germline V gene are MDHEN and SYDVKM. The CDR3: CASGQGVNHYGYTF. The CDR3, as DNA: TGTGCCAGCGGACAGGGGGTGAATCACTATGGCTACACCTTC.

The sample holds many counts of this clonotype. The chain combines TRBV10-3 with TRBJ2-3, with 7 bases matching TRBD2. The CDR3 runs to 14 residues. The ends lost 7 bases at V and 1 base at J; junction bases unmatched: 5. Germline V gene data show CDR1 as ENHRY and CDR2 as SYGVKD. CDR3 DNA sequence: TGTGCCATCAAGAGCGGGGCTCGCACAGATACGCAGTATTTT. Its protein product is CAIKSGARTDTQYF.

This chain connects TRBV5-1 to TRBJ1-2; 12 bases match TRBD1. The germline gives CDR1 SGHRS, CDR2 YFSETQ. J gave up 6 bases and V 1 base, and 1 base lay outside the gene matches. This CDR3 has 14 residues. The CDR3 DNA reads TGCGCCAGCAGCTTGAGGGACAGGGGGCATGGCTACACCTTC. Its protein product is CASSLRDRGHGYTF.

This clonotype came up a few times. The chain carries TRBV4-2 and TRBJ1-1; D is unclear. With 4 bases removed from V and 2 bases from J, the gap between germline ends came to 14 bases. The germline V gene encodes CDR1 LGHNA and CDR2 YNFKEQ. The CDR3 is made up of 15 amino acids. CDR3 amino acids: CASSPRFAENTEAFF. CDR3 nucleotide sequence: TGTGCCAGCAGCCCGAGGTTTGCGGAAAACACTGAAGCTTTCTTT.

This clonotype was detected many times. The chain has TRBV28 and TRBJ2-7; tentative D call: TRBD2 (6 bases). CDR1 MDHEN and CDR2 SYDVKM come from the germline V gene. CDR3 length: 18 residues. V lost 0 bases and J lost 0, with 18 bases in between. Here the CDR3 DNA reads TGTGCCAGCAGTTTATGGGGAGGATCGAATCTGAACTCCTACGAGCAGTACTTC. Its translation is CASSLWGGSNLNSYEQYF.

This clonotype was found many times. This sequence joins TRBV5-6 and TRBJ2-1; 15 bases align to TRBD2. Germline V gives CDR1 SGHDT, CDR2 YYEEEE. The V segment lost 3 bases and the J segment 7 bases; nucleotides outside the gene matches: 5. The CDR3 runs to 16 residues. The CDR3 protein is CASSWGLAGGVNEQFF. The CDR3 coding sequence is TGTGCCAGCAGCTGGGGACTAGCGGGGGGCGTGAATGAGCAGTTCTTC.

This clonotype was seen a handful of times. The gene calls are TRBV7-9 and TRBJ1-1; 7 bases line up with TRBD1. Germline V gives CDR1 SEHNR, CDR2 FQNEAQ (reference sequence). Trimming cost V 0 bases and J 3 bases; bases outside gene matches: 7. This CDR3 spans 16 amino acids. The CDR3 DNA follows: TGTGCCAGCAGCTTAGCGTGGGGACAGACGGACACTGAAGCTTTCTTT. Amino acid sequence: CASSLAWGQTDTEAFF.